A selection of T cell receptor beta chains follows, all from one sample in a study of PD-1 blockade in classical Hodgkin lymphoma. TCRdb's copy holds only in-frame clones and misses some; the assay was immunoSEQ multiplex PCR. Here the sample spans some 19,000 clones, 70% to 80% being singletons. The sequencing here drew on peripheral blood mononuclear cells (PBMCs), taken before the fourth cycle of nivolumab. The receptors here all came from a human donor with classical Hodgkin lymphoma. CDR3s include the opening cysteine and the closing phenylalanine or tryptophan. A D gene is named only where the DNA matches it firmly. For some rows the clone size is stated as once, few or many, or as a class when expanded; others skip it.

j_call,clone_size,v_call,d_call,cdr3_aa,cdr3_nt
TRBJ2-6,-,TRBV25-1,-,CASSGLNSGANVLTF,TGTGCCAGCAGTGGACTCAACTCTGGGGCCAACGTCCTGACTTTC
TRBJ2-7,-,TRBV27,-,CASSLRVQGGEQYF,TGTGCCAGCAGTTTAAGGGTTCAGGGGGGCGAGCAGTACTTC
TRBJ2-1,once,TRBV14,TRBD2,CASSPSSGSGYNEQFF,TGTGCCAGCAGCCCCTCTAGCGGGAGTGGGTACAATGAGCAGTTCTTC
TRBJ2-7,-,TRBV18,-,CASSPRTAPYEQYF,TGTGCCAGCTCACCACGTACGGCCCCCTACGAGCAGTACTTC
TRBJ2-5,-,TRBV5-4,-,CASSLGFRWTETQYF,TGTGCCAGCAGCTTGGGGTTCAGGTGGACGGAGACCCAGTACTTC
TRBJ1-5,-,TRBV10-3,-,CASRTDSNQPQHF,TGTGCCAGCCGGACAGATAGCAATCAGCCCCAGCATTTT
TRBJ1-4,-,TRBV23-1,-,CASSLKPGGRREKLFF,TGCGCCAGCAGTCTCAAACCCGGGGGTCGGAGGGAAAAACTGTTTTTT
TRBJ1-5,-,TRBV27,TRBD1,CASSSGQGEVFQPQHF,TGTGCCAGCAGCTCGGGACAGGGTGAGGTATTTCAGCCCCAGCATTTT
TRBJ1-2,-,TRBV19,TRBD1,CASSIGPGGAYGYTF,TGTGCCAGTAGTATAGGTCCAGGGGGCGCCTATGGCTACACCTTC
TRBJ2-7,-,TRBV23-1,TRBD2,CASSTKRGTSGSSYEQYF,TGCGCCAGCAGCACTAAACGCGGGACTAGCGGGAGCTCCTACGAGCAGTACTTC
TRBJ2-2,few,TRBV4-2,TRBD2,CASSQLSPGLANTGELFF,TGTGCCAGCAGCCAATTATCGCCGGGACTAGCGAACACCGGGGAGCTGTTTTTT
TRBJ1-4,-,TRBV5-6,TRBD1,CASRDRNNEKLFF,TGTGCCAGCAGGGACAGGAACAATGAAAAACTGTTTTTT
TRBJ2-1,-,TRBV6-6,TRBD2,CASSYAGDEQFF,TGTGCCAGCAGTTACGCGGGGGATGAGCAGTTCTTC
TRBJ2-1,medium-sized,TRBV5-1,TRBD2,CASSTNPGLAGGTRNEQFF,TGCGCCAGCAGCACGAACCCGGGACTAGCGGGAGGGACCAGGAATGAGCAGTTCTTC
TRBJ2-5,-,TRBV7-2,TRBD2,CASSLDLAGGPWGTQYF,TGTGCCAGCAGCTTAGACTTAGCGGGAGGCCCCTGGGGGACCCAGTACTTC
TRBJ2-5,few,TRBV5-6,-,CASSFSQGSVTQYF,TGTGCCAGCAGCTTCTCGCAGGGCAGCGTGACCCAGTACTTC
TRBJ2-7,-,TRBV7-2,-,CASSTRYSYEQYF,TGTGCCAGCAGCACAAGATATTCCTACGAGCAGTACTTC
TRBJ2-2,-,TRBV5-1,TRBD2,CASSSRTSGLSNTGELFF,TGCGCCAGCAGCTCCCGGACTAGCGGGTTATCGAACACCGGGGAGCTGTTTTTT
TRBJ2-2,-,TRBV7-9,-,CASRTDRNTGELFF,TGTGCCAGCAGAACCGACAGGAACACCGGGGAGCTGTTTTTT
TRBJ1-4,-,TRBV6-6,-,CASSPTGGSNEKLFF,TGTGCCAGCAGCCCGACAGGAGGTTCTAATGAAAAACTGTTTTTT
TRBJ1-5,once,TRBV6-5,-,CASSRGPSFDQPQHF,TGTGCCAGCAGTCGCGGGCCCTCCTTCGATCAGCCCCAGCATTTT
TRBJ2-7,-,TRBV6-5,-,CASSYADGTTIYEQYF,TGTGCCAGCAGTTATGCTGACGGGACCACTATCTACGAGCAGTACTTC
TRBJ1-4,once,TRBV19,-,CASSLVSTNEKLFF,TGTGCCAGTAGTTTGGTATCAACTAATGAAAAACTGTTTTTT
TRBJ2-1,-,TRBV6-1,-,CASRIPSSYEQFF,TGTGCCAGCAGGATCCCTTCTTCCTATGAGCAGTTCTTC
TRBJ2-7,-,TRBV6-5,TRBD2,CASSFTSGSSEQYF,TGTGCCAGCAGCTTCACTAGCGGGAGTAGCGAGCAGTACTTC
TRBJ1-2,once,TRBV6-5,-,CASSPAGYGYTF,TGTGCCAGCAGCCCCGCCGGGTATGGCTACACCTTC
TRBJ2-1,-,TRBV2,-,CASSEMVEQFF,TGTGCCAGCAGTGAAATGGTTGAGCAGTTCTTC
TRBJ2-3,-,TRBV29-1,TRBD2,CSVPSGLWGDTQYF,TGCAGCGTCCCTAGCGGGCTCTGGGGAGATACGCAGTATTTT
TRBJ2-1,-,TRBV29-1,TRBD2,CSVEGEASGNIYEQFF,TGCAGCGTTGAAGGGGAGGCTAGCGGGAATATCTATGAGCAGTTCTTC
TRBJ2-7,-,TRBV19,TRBD1,CATGDRGDREQYF,TGTGCCACCGGGGACAGGGGGGATCGCGAGCAGTACTTC
TRBJ1-1,-,TRBV29-1,TRBD1,CSVDRGLGTEAFF,TGCAGCGTTGACAGGGGGCTAGGCACTGAAGCTTTCTTT
TRBJ2-5,-,TRBV28,-,CASSFSNQETQYF,TGTGCCAGCAGTTTCTCCAACCAAGAGACCCAGTACTTC
TRBJ2-3,-,TRBV6-5,-,CASSYASSTDTQYF,TGTGCCAGCAGTTACGCTAGCAGCACAGATACGCAGTATTTT
TRBJ2-1,once,TRBV10-2,TRBD2,CASRVAGAGPNEQFF,TGCGCCAGCAGGGTAGCGGGGGCCGGGCCCAATGAGCAGTTCTTC
TRBJ1-2,-,TRBV27,-,CASSRSGGAYGYTF,TGTGCCAGCTCCCGAAGTGGGGGGGCCTATGGCTACACCTTC
TRBJ1-2,-,TRBV9,-,CASSVGGASQRWGYTF,TGTGCCAGCAGCGTAGGGGGGGCATCCCAAAGGTGGGGCTACACCTTC
TRBJ1-5,-,TRBV19,TRBD1,CASIGRGLGNQPQHF,TGTGCCAGTATAGGGAGGGGGCTTGGCAATCAGCCCCAGCATTTT
TRBJ2-7,few,TRBV10-1,-,CASSEGPGYEQYF,TGCGCCAGCAGTGAGGGGCCCGGATACGAGCAGTACTTC
TRBJ1-5,-,TRBV16,-,CASSQWASLGQPQHF,TGTGCCAGCAGCCAATGGGCCTCCCTCGGTCAGCCCCAGCATTTT
TRBJ1-1,-,TRBV2,-,CASSEEAGRFLNTEAFF,TGTGCCAGCAGTGAAGAGGCAGGACGATTTTTGAACACTGAAGCTTTCTTT
TRBJ2-2,-,TRBV19,TRBD1,CASSPDRGRTGELFF,TGTGCCAGTAGTCCCGACAGGGGGCGTACCGGGGAGCTGTTTTTT
TRBJ2-1,-,TRBV28,TRBD2,CASREGSGSRGEQFF,TGTGCCAGCAGGGAAGGTAGCGGGAGTCGGGGTGAGCAGTTCTTC
TRBJ1-1,-,TRBV7-7,-,CASSLWMNTEAFF,TGTGCCAGCAGCCTCTGGATGAACACTGAAGCTTTCTTT
TRBJ1-4,-,TRBV19,-,CASNRPGRDEKLFF,TGTGCCAGTAACCGGCCGGGTCGGGATGAAAAACTGTTTTTT
TRBJ2-7,once,TRBV5-1,-,CASSSVGLGESYEQYF,TGCGCCAGCAGCTCAGTCGGTCTGGGGGAATCCTACGAGCAGTACTTC
TRBJ2-1,-,TRBV6-5,TRBD1,CASSYRDRRPNEQFF,TGTGCCAGCAGTTACAGGGACAGGAGACCCAATGAGCAGTTCTTC
TRBJ2-7,-,TRBV7-6,TRBD2,CASSLGLAGSNSYEQYF,TGTGCCAGCAGCTTAGGGCTAGCGGGATCAAACTCCTACGAGCAGTACTTC
TRBJ2-3,-,TRBV6-5,-,CASSYDLAGTDTQYF,TGTGCCAGCAGTTACGATCTAGCCGGAACAGATACGCAGTATTTT
TRBJ1-2,-,TRBV28,TRBD1,CASSFTGVYGYTF,TGTGCCAGCAGTTTTACAGGGGTCTATGGCTACACCTTC
TRBJ1-3,few,TRBV2,TRBD1,CASNRDRGSGNTIYF,TGTGCCAGCAACCGGGACAGGGGGTCTGGAAACACCATATATTTT
TRBJ2-4,-,TRBV4-2,TRBD2,CASSQGWLAGVENIQYF,TGTGCCAGCAGCCAAGGCTGGCTAGCGGGAGTGGAAAACATTCAGTACTTC
TRBJ2-3,medium-sized,TRBV27,-,CASSLSGSRTDTQYF,TGTGCCAGCAGTTTATCCGGGTCGCGCACAGATACGCAGTATTTT
TRBJ1-1,-,TRBV27,TRBD1,CASRTGGITEAFF,TGTGCCAGCCGTACAGGGGGCATCACTGAAGCTTTCTTT
TRBJ2-7,-,TRBV28,-,CASNWDGPYEQYF,TGTGCCAGCAATTGGGACGGCCCCTACGAGCAGTACTTC